The text below deals with one TCR beta chain. Its target is unknown. The repertoire was sequenced with immunoSEQ multiplex PCR; TCRdb's copy has only in-frame clones and lacks some. The sample yields under 500,000 clones, about 90% seen once. This CDR3 comprises 13 residues. J lost 4 bases, V lost 10 bases, and 9 bases had no gene match. CDR1 and CDR2 from the germline V gene are MDHEN and SYDVKM. This sample stems from a study of Ad26.COV2.S vaccination and SARS-CoV-2 variants. Study background: Ad26.COV2.S arm of COV1001 included the donor. Study-level points and caveats: Estimates derived from TCR breadth and depth analyses may have underestimated total T cell responses. Vaccinated and placebo-treated recipients had similar non-spike TCR breadth.

Described treatment: 19 received Ad26.COV2.S at low or high dose, single or two shots; 5 received placebo; per-sample allocation not given. The study sampled participants on day 63 after the first vaccine or placebo injection. Whoever gave the sample was an adult aged 18-55 years in Boston. The specimen was peripheral blood, collected in a trial of Ad26.COV2.S vaccine versus placebo. The receptor comes from a person aged 18-60 years who received the Ad26.COV2.S COVID-19 vaccine or a placebo. This chain uses TRBV28 with TRBJ2-5; 7 bases agree with TRBD1. The CDR3 sequence is CATHSTGRETQYF. The CDR3 nucleotides are TGTGCCACCCACTCGACAGGGCGAGAGACCCAGTACTTC.